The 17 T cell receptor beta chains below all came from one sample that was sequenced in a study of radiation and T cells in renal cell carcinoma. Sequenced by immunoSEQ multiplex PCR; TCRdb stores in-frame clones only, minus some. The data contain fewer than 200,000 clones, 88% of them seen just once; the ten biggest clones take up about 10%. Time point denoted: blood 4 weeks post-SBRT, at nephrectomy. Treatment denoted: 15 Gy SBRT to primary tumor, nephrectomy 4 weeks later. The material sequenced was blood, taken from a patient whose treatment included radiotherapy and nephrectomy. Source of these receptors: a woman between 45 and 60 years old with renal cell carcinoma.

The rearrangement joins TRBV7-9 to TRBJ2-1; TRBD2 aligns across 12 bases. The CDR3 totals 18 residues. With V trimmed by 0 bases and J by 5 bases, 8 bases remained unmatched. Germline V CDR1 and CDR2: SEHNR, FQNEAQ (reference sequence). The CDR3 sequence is CASSLARPSGGANNEQFF. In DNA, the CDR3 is TGTGCCAGCAGCTTAGCGCGTCCTAGCGGGGGGGCTAACAATGAGCAGTTCTTC.

CDR3 DNA: TGTGCCAGCAGCTTCGAGAGCTCCTACAATGAGCAGTTCTTC. Translating gives CASSFESSYNEQFF. The chain employs TRBV7-9 and TRBJ2-1; D is undetermined. The V gene's germline CDR1 is SEHNR and CDR2 FQNEAQ (reference sequence). This CDR3 has 14 residues. V gave up 3 bases and J gave up 0 bases, with 6 bases separating them.

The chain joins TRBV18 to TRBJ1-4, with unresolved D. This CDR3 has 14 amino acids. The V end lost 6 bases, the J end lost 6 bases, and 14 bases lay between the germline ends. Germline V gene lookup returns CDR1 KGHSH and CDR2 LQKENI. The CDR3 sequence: CASSQSGSHEKLFF. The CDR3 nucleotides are TGTGCCAGCTCCCAAAGCGGCAGTCATGAAAAACTGTTTTTT.

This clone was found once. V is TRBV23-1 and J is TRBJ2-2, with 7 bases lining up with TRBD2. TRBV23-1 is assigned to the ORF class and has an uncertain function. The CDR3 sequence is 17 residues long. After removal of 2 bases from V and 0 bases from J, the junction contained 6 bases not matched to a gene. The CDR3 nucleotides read TGCGCCAGCAGTCAACCTCCGGGACTAACGAACACCGGGGAGCTGTTTTTT. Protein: CASSQPPGLTNTGELFF.

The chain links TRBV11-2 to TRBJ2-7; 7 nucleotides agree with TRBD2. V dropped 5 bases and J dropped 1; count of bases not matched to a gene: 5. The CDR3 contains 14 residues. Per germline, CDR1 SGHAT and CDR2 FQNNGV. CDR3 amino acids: CASSPRTSSYEQYF. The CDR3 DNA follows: TGTGCCAGCAGCCCGAGGACTAGTTCCTACGAGCAGTACTTC. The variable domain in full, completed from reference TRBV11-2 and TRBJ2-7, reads EAGVAQSPRYKIIEKRQSVAFWCNPISGHATLYWYQQILGQGPKLLIQFQNNGVVDDSQLPKDRFSAERLKGVDSTLKIQPAKLEDSAVYLCASSPRTSSYEQYFGPGTRLTVT.

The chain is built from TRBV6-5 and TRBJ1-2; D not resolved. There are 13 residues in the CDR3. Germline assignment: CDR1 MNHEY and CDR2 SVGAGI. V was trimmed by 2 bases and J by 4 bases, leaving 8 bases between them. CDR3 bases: TGTGCCAGCAGTTACACCGGGAGCTATGGCTACACCTTC. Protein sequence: CASSYTGSYGYTF.

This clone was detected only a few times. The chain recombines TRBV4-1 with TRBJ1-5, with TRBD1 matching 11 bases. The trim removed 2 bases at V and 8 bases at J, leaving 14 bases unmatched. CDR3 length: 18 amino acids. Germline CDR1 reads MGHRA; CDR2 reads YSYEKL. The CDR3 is CASSQLYLRDRGIEPQHF. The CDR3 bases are TGCGCCAGCAGCCAACTCTATCTCCGGGACAGGGGGATCGAGCCCCAGCATTTT.

CDR3 in amino acids: CASIGDSYEQYF. The CDR3 DNA sequence: TGTGCCAGTATCGGGGACAGCTACGAGCAGTACTTC. The rearrangement uses TRBV19 and TRBJ2-7, with 7 bases aligning to TRBD1. CDR3 length: 12 residues. The germline V gene has CDR1 LNHDA and CDR2 SQIVND (reference sequence). V trimming: 7 bases; J trimming: 3 bases; junction bases outside the gene matches: 3.

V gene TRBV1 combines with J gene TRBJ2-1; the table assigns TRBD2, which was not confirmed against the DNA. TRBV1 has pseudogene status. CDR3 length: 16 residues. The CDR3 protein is CTSSSPGGFRYWEQFF. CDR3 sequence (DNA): TGCACCAGCAGCTCCCCCGGGGGGTTCCGATATTGGGAGCAGTTCTTC.

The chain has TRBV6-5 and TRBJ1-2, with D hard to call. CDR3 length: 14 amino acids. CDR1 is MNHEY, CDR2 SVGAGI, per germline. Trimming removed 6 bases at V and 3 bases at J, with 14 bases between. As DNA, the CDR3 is TGTGCCAGCAGCCCGAGGAGGGTTGACTATGGCTACACCTTC. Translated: CASSPRRVDYGYTF.

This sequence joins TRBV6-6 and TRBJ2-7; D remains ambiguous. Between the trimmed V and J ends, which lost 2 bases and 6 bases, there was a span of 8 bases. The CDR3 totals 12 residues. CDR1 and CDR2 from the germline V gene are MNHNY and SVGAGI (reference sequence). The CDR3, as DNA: TGTGCCAGCAGTTACGACCGCCCCGAGCAGTACTTC. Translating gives CASSYDRPEQYF.

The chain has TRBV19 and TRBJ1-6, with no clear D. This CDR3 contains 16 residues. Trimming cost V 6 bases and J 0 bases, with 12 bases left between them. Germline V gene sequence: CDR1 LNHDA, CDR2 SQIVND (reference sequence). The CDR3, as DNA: TGTGCCAGTAGCAATCAGCTTACCTCCTATAATTCACCCCTCCACTTT. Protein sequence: CASSNQLTSYNSPLHF.

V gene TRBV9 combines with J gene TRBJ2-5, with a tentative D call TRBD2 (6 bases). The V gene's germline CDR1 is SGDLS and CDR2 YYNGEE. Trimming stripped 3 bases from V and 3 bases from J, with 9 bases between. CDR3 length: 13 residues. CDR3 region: CASSAGTEETQYF. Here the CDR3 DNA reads TGTGCCAGCAGCGCCGGGACTGAAGAGACCCAGTACTTC. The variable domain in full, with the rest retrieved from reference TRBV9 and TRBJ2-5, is DSGVTQTPKHLITATGQRVTLRCSPRSGDLSVYWYQQSLDQGLQFLIQYYNGEERAKGNILERFSAQQFPDLHSELNLSSLELGDSALYFCASSAGTEETQYFGPGTRLLVL.

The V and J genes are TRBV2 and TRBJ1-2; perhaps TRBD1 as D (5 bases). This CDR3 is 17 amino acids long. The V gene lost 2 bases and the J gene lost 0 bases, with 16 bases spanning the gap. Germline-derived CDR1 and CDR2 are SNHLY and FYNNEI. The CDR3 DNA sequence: TGTGCCAGCAGTGAAAGACAGCTGCCAGCCTCTAACTATGGCTACACCTTC. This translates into CASSERQLPASNYGYTF.

The CDR3 loop reads CASSLGALRMIETQYF. DNA of the CDR3: TGTGCCAGCAGCTTAGGGGCCCTGAGGATGATAGAGACCCAGTACTTC. The V call is TRBV7-8, the J call TRBJ2-5; D remains ambiguous. Germline V gene data show CDR1 as SGHVS and CDR2 as FQNEAQ. V lost 1 base, J lost 4 bases, and 16 bases lay in between. The CDR3 loop spans 16 amino acids.

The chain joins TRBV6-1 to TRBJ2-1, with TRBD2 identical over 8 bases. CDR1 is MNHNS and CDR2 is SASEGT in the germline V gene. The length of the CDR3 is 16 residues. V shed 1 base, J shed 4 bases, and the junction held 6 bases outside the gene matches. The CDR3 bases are TGTGCCAGCAGTGAAGTTCTAGCGGGTCTTTACAATGAGCAGTTCTTC. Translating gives CASSEVLAGLYNEQFF.

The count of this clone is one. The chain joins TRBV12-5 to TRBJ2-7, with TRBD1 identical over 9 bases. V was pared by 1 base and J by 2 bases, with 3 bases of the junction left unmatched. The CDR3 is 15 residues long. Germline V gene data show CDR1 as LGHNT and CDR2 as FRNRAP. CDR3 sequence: CASGLGRTGAYEQYF. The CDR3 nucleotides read TGTGCTAGTGGTTTGGGACGGACAGGGGCCTACGAGCAGTACTTC.